Shown below are 15 T cell receptor beta chains from a single sample sequenced in a study of T cell responses to AZD1222 COVID-19 vaccine. Clones were sequenced by immunoSEQ multiplex PCR, and TCRdb holds only the in-frame ones, with some missing. The table includes approximately 160,000 clones, about nine tenths detected once. The sample consisted of peripheral blood, taken on day 0 of AZD1222 vaccination. The receptors originated from an adult in good health.

The V call is TRBV9, the J call TRBJ2-3; 8 bases fit TRBD1. From germline, CDR1 is SGDLS and CDR2 YYNGEE. CDR3 length: 14 amino acids. V trimming: 3 bases; J trimming: 11 bases; junction bases outside the gene matches: 11. CDR3 residues: CASSEAPGQGMQYF. The CDR3 nucleotides are TGTGCCAGCAGCGAGGCCCCTGGACAGGGCATGCAGTATTTT.

The J gene is TRBJ1-5, the V gene TRBV19; 7 positions match TRBD1. Germline V CDR1 and CDR2: LNHDA, SQIVND (reference sequence). The CDR3 totals 13 residues. The junction had 8 bases not matched to a gene; V was cut back by 9 bases and J by 6 bases. In DNA, the CDR3 is TGTGCCAGCGGGGGGGGACAGTCTCAGCCCCAGCATTTT. This gives the protein CASGGGQSQPQHF.

The chain employs TRBV29-1 and TRBJ2-1; 8 bases are a match to TRBD1. J gave up 4 bases and V 3 bases, and 5 bases lay outside the gene matches. The CDR3 runs to 14 residues. Germline CDR1 is SQVTM and CDR2 is ANQGSEA. The CDR3, as DNA: TGCAGCGTTGATGGCAGGGGGCTGTACAATGAGCAGTTCTTC. Amino acids: CSVDGRGLYNEQFF.

The chain combines TRBV19 with TRBJ1-6, with no clear D. CDR3 length: 12 amino acids. Trimming pared 3 bases from V and 7 bases from J, leaving 4 bases between. CDR1 is LNHDA, CDR2 SQIVND, per germline (reference sequence). The CDR3 nucleotides are TGTGCCAGTAGTATGGGGAATTCACCCCTCCACTTT. Protein product: CASSMGNSPLHF.

This clone was seen a single time. The chain's CDR3 is CASHPSLGSNQPQHF. The CDR3 DNA reads as TGTGCCAGCCATCCCTCACTGGGAAGCAATCAGCCCCAGCATTTT. The rearrangement joins TRBV28 to TRBJ1-5, with no clear D. The CDR3 sequence is 15 residues long. V was shortened by 8 bases and J by 1 base, with 15 bases between the two germline ends. Per germline, CDR1 MDHEN and CDR2 SYDVKM. The full variable domain, in which reference TRBV28 and TRBJ1-5 provide the parts outside the CDR3, is DVKVTQSSRYLVKRTGEKVFLECVQDMDHENMFWYRQDPGLGLRLIYFSYDVKMKEKGDIPEGYSVSREKKERFSLILESASTNQTSMYLCASHPSLGSNQPQHFGDGTRLSIL.

This rearrangement joins TRBV5-1 to TRBJ2-7; 11 bases line up with TRBD1. The CDR3 has 15 amino acids. Germline V gene sequence: CDR1 SGHRS, CDR2 YFSETQ. J lost 7 bases, V lost 0 bases, and 6 bases had no gene match. CDR3 sequence: CASSLGTGGPREQYF. In DNA form, the CDR3 reads TGCGCCAGCAGCTTGGGGACAGGGGGCCCACGGGAGCAGTACTTC.

The rearrangement uses TRBV7-9 and TRBJ2-1, with D perhaps matching TRBD2 (6 bases). The germline V gene encodes CDR1 SEHNR and CDR2 FQNEAQ (reference sequence). V was cut by 6 bases and J by 9 bases, with 12 bases left in between. The CDR3 spans 12 residues. The CDR3 sequence: CASSRPEGEQFF. The CDR3 region has the DNA TGTGCCAGCAGTCGGCCGGAGGGTGAGCAGTTCTTC.

The chain has TRBV19 and TRBJ2-1; the D gene is possibly TRBD1 (6 bases). V was clipped by 5 bases and J by 2 bases, with 10 bases between them. The germline CDR1 and CDR2 sequences are LNHDA and SQIVND (reference sequence). This CDR3 spans 14 amino acids. The CDR3: CASSPRQAYNEQFF. DNA for the CDR3: TGTGCCAGTAGTCCGCGACAGGCCTACAATGAGCAGTTCTTC.

This chain joins TRBV24-1 and TRBJ1-2, with TRBD1 as a possible D gene (5 bases). The germline V and J ends were trimmed by 0 bases and 4 bases, with 11 bases remaining between them. CDR1 is KGHDR, CDR2 SFDVKD, per germline. The CDR3 has 15 residues. CDR3 nucleotide sequence: TGTGCCACCAGTGATTTGCCCAGGGTCTTCTATGGCTACACCTTC. Translated, it gives CATSDLPRVFYGYTF.

The V and J genes are TRBV6-2 or TRBV6-3 and TRBJ2-6; no firm D call. From germline, CDR1 is MNHEY and CDR2 SVGEGT. The CDR3 covers 19 residues. V lost 2 bases to trimming and J lost 0 bases, with 17 bases between them. DNA for the CDR3: TGTGCCAGCAGTTACAGGCCCCTCGGCAGGAACTCTGGGGCCAACGTCCTGACTTTC. Protein: CASSYRPLGRNSGANVLTF.

This clone was seen ten or more times. The J gene is TRBJ2-7, the V gene TRBV7-8, with a tentative D call TRBD1 (6 bases). From germline, CDR1 is SGHVS and CDR2 FQNEAQ. CDR3 size: 16 residues. Trimming took 5 bases from V and 0 from J, leaving 17 bases between them. CDR3 residues: CASSRNAGVSSYEQYF. The DNA of the CDR3 is TGTGCCAGCAGCCGTAATGCAGGGGTTAGCTCCTACGAGCAGTACTTC.

In its sample, this clone was seen once. The chain joins TRBV11-1 to TRBJ1-4; D is uncertain. Germline-derived CDR1 and CDR2 are SGHAT and FQDESV (reference sequence). V shed 6 bases and J shed 4 bases, with 12 bases lying between them. The CDR3 is made up of 14 amino acids. The CDR3 DNA follows: TGTGCCAGCAGTAGCGGGTCCTTTAATGAAAAACTGTTTTTT. This sequence encodes CASSSGSFNEKLFF.

This rearrangement joins TRBV6-5 to TRBJ1-1; D gene uncertain. The CDR3 runs to 14 residues. V lost 8 bases and J 7 bases, leaving 20 bases between the germline ends. Germline V gene lookup returns CDR1 MNHEY and CDR2 SVGAGI. The DNA of the CDR3 is TGTGCCAGCGGCCGACCCACGGGAAGCCTTGAAGCTTTCTTT. Translation: CASGRPTGSLEAFF.

The rearrangement links TRBV7-2 to TRBJ1-3; a possible D gene is TRBD1 (6 bases). Germline V CDR1 and CDR2: SGHTA, FQGNSA. This CDR3 is 14 amino acids long. V was trimmed by 5 bases and J by 4 bases, leaving 12 bases between them. The CDR3 DNA is TGTGCCAGCAGCGACACAGGGTTAGGAAACACCATATATTTT. This sequence encodes CASSDTGLGNTIYF. Full variable domain (rest looked up from reference TRBV7-2 and TRBJ1-3): GAGVSQSPSNKVTEKGKDVELRCDPISGHTALYWYRQSLGQGLEFLIYFQGNSAPDKSGLPSDRFSAERTGGSVSTLTIQRTQQEDSAVYLCASSDTGLGNTIYFGEGSWLTVV.

This clone showed up just once. The chain couples TRBV7-3 to TRBJ2-2; D unclear. The CDR3 consists of 13 residues. Per germline, CDR1 SGHTA and CDR2 FQGTGA. The ends were cut back, 5 bases at V and 5 bases at J, with 9 bases in the middle. CDR3 sequence reads: CASSNRNTGELFF. The CDR3 bases are TGTGCCAGCAGCAACCGAAATACCGGGGAGCTGTTTTTT.